This passage covers 26 T cell receptor beta chains from one sample sequenced in a study of blood T cell repertoires in COVID-19. This table comes from immunoSEQ multiplex PCR, and its TCRdb copy is limited to in-frame clones, with some not included. The sample yields some 390,000 clones, roughly 90% seen once. Specimen: peripheral blood. The receptors derive from a woman between 40 and 50 years old with COVID-19, enrolled during active disease.

This chain's CDR3 is CAWSLLDRDAEAFF. In nucleotides, the CDR3 is TGTGCCTGGAGTCTCCTTGACAGGGACGCTGAAGCTTTCTTT. This chain links TRBV30 with TRBJ1-1, with 7 nucleotides matching TRBD1. V lost 2 bases to trimming and J lost 6 bases; unmatched junction nucleotides: 9. The CDR3 runs 14 residues. Germline values: CDR1 GTSNPN, CDR2 SVGIG (reference sequence).

The chain uses TRBV6-2 or TRBV6-3 and TRBJ2-3, with D tentatively TRBD1 (5 bases). Trimming cost V 4 bases and J 0 bases, with 8 bases left between them. Germline loops: CDR1 MNHEY, CDR2 SVGEGT. The CDR3 extends over 14 amino acids. CDR3 sequence: CASSLGVSTDTQYF. CDR3 DNA: TGTGCCAGCAGTTTAGGGGTTAGCACAGATACGCAGTATTTT.

The chain links TRBV18 to TRBJ1-1; TRBD1 might be the D (6 bases). The CDR3 is made up of 14 amino acids. Trimming left V 10 bases short and J 2 bases short, with 17 bases between. Per germline, CDR1 KGHSH and CDR2 LQKENI. CDR3 protein: CATSEQGANTEAFF. The CDR3 DNA reads TGTGCCACCTCGGAACAGGGTGCTAACACTGAAGCTTTCTTT.

V is TRBV19 and J is TRBJ2-1, with D tentatively TRBD1 (6 bases). The V end was cut by 5 bases, the J end by 1 base, with 12 bases between. The CDR3 sequence is 15 residues long. Germline CDR1 is LNHDA and CDR2 is SQIVND (reference sequence). The CDR3 region is CASSPRTVSYNEQFF. DNA for the CDR3: TGTGCCAGTAGTCCTCGGACAGTATCCTACAATGAGCAGTTCTTC.

The rearrangement uses TRBV28 and TRBJ1-2; 7 nucleotides line up with TRBD1. The V gene's germline CDR1 is MDHEN and CDR2 SYDVKM. The CDR3 spans 14 residues. The ends lost 2 bases at V and 4 bases at J; junction bases unmatched: 4. The CDR3: CASSLDRAPYGYTF. The CDR3 region has the DNA TGTGCCAGCAGTTTAGACAGGGCTCCCTATGGCTACACCTTC.

The J gene is TRBJ2-7, the V gene TRBV18; 11 nucleotides agree with TRBD2. Germline values: CDR1 KGHSH, CDR2 LQKENI. This CDR3 has 15 residues. The J segment lost 5 bases and the V segment lost 2 bases, leaving 5 bases of the junction unmatched. CDR3 nucleotide sequence: TGTGCCAGCTCACCAGGGGCTAGCGGGGGGAACGAGCAGTACTTC. Residues: CASSPGASGGNEQYF.

The chain is built from TRBV28 and TRBJ1-1; D not certain. Germline-derived CDR1 and CDR2 are MDHEN and SYDVKM. The CDR3 length is 11 residues. The V gene lost 2 bases and the J gene lost 11 bases, with 9 bases spanning the gap. As DNA, the CDR3 is TGTGCCAGCAGTTTAACCGCAGGTGCTTTCTTT. It encodes CASSLTAGAFF.

The chain couples TRBV28 to TRBJ1-1; D gene ambiguous. The CDR3 runs to 14 residues. Deletions cut 6 bases from V and 5 bases from J, with 16 bases between. Germline loops: CDR1 MDHEN, CDR2 SYDVKM. The CDR3 reads CASRPPGRETEAFF. In DNA form, the CDR3 reads TGTGCCAGCAGACCCCCAGGACGGGAGACTGAAGCTTTCTTT. Filled out from reference TRBV28 and TRBJ1-1, the complete variable domain reads DVKVTQSSRYLVKRTGEKVFLECVQDMDHENMFWYRQDPGLGLRLIYFSYDVKMKEKGDIPEGYSVSREKKERFSLILESASTNQTSMYLCASRPPGRETEAFFGQGTRLTVV.

The sample holds one count of this clone. The chain combines TRBV29-1 with TRBJ1-4; D might be TRBD1 (6 bases). The CDR3 length is 13 residues. Trimming pared 1 base from V and 8 bases from J, leaving 11 bases between. Germline values: CDR1 SQVTM, CDR2 ANQGSEA. CDR3 DNA sequence: TGCAGCGTTGAAGGCATAACAGGGGAAAAACTGTTTTTT. Amino acid sequence: CSVEGITGEKLFF.

This clone came up once. Germline and junction disagree at one end, which may indicate a read error. This chain connects TRBV7-7 to TRBJ2-3, with 9 bases matching TRBD2. The V gene's germline CDR1 is SSHAT and CDR2 FNYEAQ (reference sequence). This CDR3 contains 15 residues. CDR3 residues: CASSPSGRYTDTQYF. In nucleotides, the CDR3 is TGTGCTAGCAGCCCCAGCGGGAGGTATACAGATACGCAGTATTTT.

This clone was counted a single time. The chain uses TRBV7-3 and TRBJ1-1, with D possibly being TRBD1 (5 bases). Germline V lookup: CDR1 SGHTA, CDR2 FQGTGA. This CDR3 spans 15 amino acids. V was pared by 5 bases and J by 1 base, with 14 bases between. The CDR3 coding sequence is TGTGCCAGCAGCCCGACCGGGACTCCGAACACTGAAGCTTTCTTT. Translation: CASSPTGTPNTEAFF.

V and J are TRBV19 and TRBJ1-2, with no clear D. Trimming cost V 3 bases and J 4 bases, with 9 bases left between them. The CDR3 is 13 amino acids. Per the germline V gene, CDR1 is LNHDA and CDR2 is SQIVND (reference sequence). The CDR3 DNA follows: TGTGCCAGTAGTATCAGGTCTTTCTATGGCTACACCTTC. The encoded protein is CASSIRSFYGYTF. The variable domain in full, completed from reference TRBV19 and TRBJ1-2, reads DGGITQSPKYLFRKEGQNVTLSCEQNLNHDAMYWYRQDPGQGLRLIYYSQIVNDFQKGDIAEGYSVSREKKESFPLTVTSAQKNPTAFYLCASSIRSFYGYTFGSGTRLTVV.

The count of this clone is one. This chain joins TRBV7-8 and TRBJ1-5, with no clear D. Germline CDR1 and CDR2: SGHVS and FQNEAQ. Trimming shortened V by 5 bases and J by 0 bases, and 14 bases separated the two germline ends. The CDR3 is 16 amino acids. The CDR3 region has the DNA TGTGCCAGCAGCCCGCGTCGCCATTATAGCAATCAGCCCCAGCATTTT. As protein: CASSPRRHYSNQPQHF. Drawing the rest from reference TRBV7-8 and TRBJ1-5, the complete variable domain is GAGVSQSPRYKVAKRGQDVALRCDPISGHVSLFWYQQALGQGPEFLTYFQNEAQLDKSGLPSDRFFAERPEGSVSTLKIQRTQQEDSAVYLCASSPRRHYSNQPQHFGDGTRLSIL.

The V and J genes are TRBV4-2 and TRBJ1-2; tentative D call: TRBD1 (5 bases). The CDR3 spans 15 residues. V lost 1 base and J 4 bases, leaving 13 bases between the germline ends. CDR1 and CDR2 from the germline V gene are LGHNA and YNFKEQ. The CDR3 DNA reads as TGTGCCAGCAGCCAAGCGCAGGGCCCAACCTATGGCTACACCTTC. It specifies CASSQAQGPTYGYTF.

The chain carries TRBV9 and TRBJ1-2; D remains ambiguous. The CDR3 is 15 residues long. Trimming left V 0 bases short and J 2 bases short, with 11 bases between. CDR1 SGDLS and CDR2 YYNGEE come from the germline V gene. The CDR3 region is CASSVGGDTNYGYTF. CDR3 DNA: TGTGCCAGCAGCGTAGGCGGCGATACCAACTATGGCTACACCTTC.

This chain uses TRBV3-1 (or the pseudogene TRBV3-2) with TRBJ2-5; 7 positions agree with TRBD2. CDR1 and CDR2 from the germline V gene are LGHDT and YNNKEL (reference sequence). The CDR3 is 13 residues long. Unmatched junction bases numbered 2, after V lost 6 bases and J lost 1 base. The CDR3 here is CASSRGGQETQYF. The CDR3 DNA reads as TGTGCCAGCAGTCGCGGGGGCCAAGAGACCCAGTACTTC.

This chain uses TRBV6-5 with TRBJ2-1; maybe TRBD1 (6 bases). The CDR3 contains 14 residues. The V and J ends lost 6 bases and 0 bases respectively, with 9 bases between them. CDR1 is MNHEY, CDR2 SVGAGI, per germline. Here the CDR3 reads CASRGANSYNEQFF. The CDR3 DNA reads TGTGCCAGCAGGGGGGCTAACTCCTACAATGAGCAGTTCTTC.

For the CDR3, the DNA is TGTGCCAGCAGCTTAGTTGGGACTAGCGGGGTAAAAGAGACCCAGTACTTC. Residues: CASSLVGTSGVKETQYF. The chain combines TRBV7-2 with TRBJ2-5; TRBD2 matches 13 bases. V gave up 1 base and J gave up 3 bases; unmatched junction bases: 5. Germline V gene lookup returns CDR1 SGHTA and CDR2 FQGNSA. The CDR3 is made up of 17 amino acids. Complete variable domain (other parts from reference TRBV7-2 and TRBJ2-5): GAGVSQSPSNKVTEKGKDVELRCDPISGHTALYWYRQSLGQGLEFLIYFQGNSAPDKSGLPSDRFSAERTGGSVSTLTIQRTQQEDSAVYLCASSLVGTSGVKETQYFGPGTRLLVL.

The V and J genes are TRBV3-1 (or the pseudogene TRBV3-2) and TRBJ2-5; 8 bases map to TRBD2. The CDR3 has 17 amino acids. Germline CDR1 and CDR2: LGHDT and YNNKEL (reference sequence). The junction had 11 bases not matched to a gene; V was cut back by 0 bases and J by 5 bases. The CDR3 loop is CASSQDLWREREETQYF. In DNA form, the CDR3 reads TGTGCCAGCAGCCAAGATCTCTGGCGGGAGCGGGAGGAGACCCAGTACTTC.

The chain has TRBV5-6 and TRBJ2-7; TRBD2 might be the D (6 bases). V lost 3 bases, J lost 2 bases, and 9 bases lay in between. There are 13 residues in the CDR3. Germline V gene data show CDR1 as SGHDT and CDR2 as YYEEEE. CDR3 sequence: CASSSEGAYEQYF. As DNA, the CDR3 is TGTGCCAGCAGCTCGGAGGGAGCCTACGAGCAGTACTTC.

The rearrangement joins TRBV3-1 (or the pseudogene TRBV3-2) to TRBJ1-4; weak D call: TRBD1 (6 bases). The V end lost 6 bases, the J end lost 8 bases, and 19 bases lay between the germline ends. CDR1 LGHDT and CDR2 YNNKEL come from the germline V gene (reference sequence). The CDR3 is made up of 15 amino acids. The chain's CDR3 is CASRAGRGLGEKLFF. Here the CDR3 DNA reads TGTGCCAGCAGGGCCGGGCGGGGGCTAGGGGAAAAACTGTTTTTT.

This chain links TRBV24-1 with TRBJ2-1, with 8 bases matching TRBD2. The CDR3 has 16 residues. The V segment lost 3 bases and the J segment 5 bases; nucleotides outside the gene matches: 8. Germline loops: CDR1 KGHDR, CDR2 SFDVKD. CDR3: CATSDATGGPHNEQFF. CDR3 in DNA: TGTGCCACCAGTGATGCGACGGGAGGGCCCCACAATGAGCAGTTCTTC.

The CDR3 is CASSLRLALEGTQYF. DNA for the CDR3: TGTGCCAGCAGCTTACGACTAGCGCTCGAGGGGACCCAGTACTTC. The chain combines TRBV7-2 with TRBJ2-5; 8 nucleotides line up with TRBD2. The CDR3 consists of 15 residues. The V gene end was trimmed by 2 bases and the J gene end by 7 bases; junction bases not matched to a gene: 9. From germline, CDR1 is SGHTA and CDR2 FQGNSA.

The gene calls are TRBV19 and TRBJ2-3; 7 nucleotides agree with TRBD1. The length of the CDR3 is 15 residues. Germline V gives CDR1 LNHDA, CDR2 SQIVND (reference sequence). Germline trimming cut 8 bases from V and 2 bases from J; bases unmatched to any gene: 10. CDR3: CASGDPGQHTDTQYF. For the CDR3, the DNA is TGTGCCAGTGGGGACCCGGGACAGCACACAGATACGCAGTATTTT.

The J gene is TRBJ1-6, the V gene TRBV24-1, with 9 positions matching TRBD1. Germline V gives CDR1 KGHDR, CDR2 SFDVKD. The CDR3 length is 21 residues. V was clipped by 0 bases and J by 0 bases; unmatched bases: 11. The CDR3 here is CATSDLIIGQGRSSYNSPLHF. As DNA, the CDR3 is TGTGCCACCAGTGATTTGATCATAGGACAGGGGAGAAGCTCCTATAATTCACCCCTCCACTTT.

The CDR3 DNA reads as TGTGCCAGCAGTTCCTTCCAGCGGGGCTACAATGAGCAGTTCTTC. Encoded protein: CASSSFQRGYNEQFF. The V gene is TRBV6-2 or TRBV6-3, the J gene TRBJ2-1; 7 bases agree with TRBD2. Germline assignment: CDR1 MNHEY and CDR2 SVGEGT. This CDR3 has 15 amino acids. The trim removed 4 bases at V and 3 bases at J, leaving 6 bases unmatched.